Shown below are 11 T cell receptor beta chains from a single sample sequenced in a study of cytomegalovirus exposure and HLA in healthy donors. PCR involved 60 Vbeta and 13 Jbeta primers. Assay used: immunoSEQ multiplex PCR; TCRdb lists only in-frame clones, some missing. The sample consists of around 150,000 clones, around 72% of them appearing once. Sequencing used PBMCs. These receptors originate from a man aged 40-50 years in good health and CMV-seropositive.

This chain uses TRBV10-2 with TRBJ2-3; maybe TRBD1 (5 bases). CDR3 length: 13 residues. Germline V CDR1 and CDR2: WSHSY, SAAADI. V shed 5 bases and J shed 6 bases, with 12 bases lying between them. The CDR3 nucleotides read TGCGCCAGCAGTCCAGGGTTCCTCGATACGCAGTATTTT. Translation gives CASSPGFLDTQYF.

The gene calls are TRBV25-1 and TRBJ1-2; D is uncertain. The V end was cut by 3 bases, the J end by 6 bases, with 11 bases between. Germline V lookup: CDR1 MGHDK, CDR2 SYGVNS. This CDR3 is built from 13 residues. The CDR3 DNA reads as TGTGCCAGCAGTGACCCCCCTGGCCATGGCTACACCTTC. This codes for CASSDPPGHGYTF.

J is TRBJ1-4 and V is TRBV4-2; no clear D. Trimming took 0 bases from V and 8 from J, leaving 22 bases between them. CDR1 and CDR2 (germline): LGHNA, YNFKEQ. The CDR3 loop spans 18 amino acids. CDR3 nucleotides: TGTGCCAGCAGCCAAGACAGGTCCCTATTTTCCTCCGGCGAAAAACTGTTTTTT. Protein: CASSQDRSLFSSGEKLFF.

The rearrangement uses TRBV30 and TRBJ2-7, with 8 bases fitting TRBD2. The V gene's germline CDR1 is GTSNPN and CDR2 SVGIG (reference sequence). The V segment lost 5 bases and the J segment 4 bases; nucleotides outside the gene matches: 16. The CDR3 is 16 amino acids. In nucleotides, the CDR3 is TGTGCCTGGGCCGGGGCCCGGGGGGGCCCCGTATACGAGCAGTACTTC. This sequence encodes CAWAGARGGPVYEQYF.

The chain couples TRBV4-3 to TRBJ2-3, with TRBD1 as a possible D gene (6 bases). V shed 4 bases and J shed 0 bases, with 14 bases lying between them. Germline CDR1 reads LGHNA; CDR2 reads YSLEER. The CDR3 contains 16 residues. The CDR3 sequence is CASSRGGDTSTDTQYF. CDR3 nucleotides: TGCGCCAGCAGCCGAGGGGGAGATACTAGCACAGATACGCAGTATTTT.

CDR3 protein: CASSRGQNTEAFF. In DNA form, the CDR3 reads TGTGCCAGCAGCCGAGGACAGAACACTGAAGCTTTCTTT. The rearrangement links TRBV11-2 to TRBJ1-1, with D perhaps matching TRBD1 (5 bases). CDR1 SGHAT and CDR2 FQNNGV come from the germline V gene. The CDR3 extends over 13 amino acids. V was shortened by 5 bases and J by 1 base, with 8 bases between the two germline ends.

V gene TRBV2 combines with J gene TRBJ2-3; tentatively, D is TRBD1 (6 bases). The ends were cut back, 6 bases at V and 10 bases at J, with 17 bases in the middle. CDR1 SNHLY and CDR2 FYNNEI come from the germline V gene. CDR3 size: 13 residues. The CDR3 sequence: CASRGHARDAQYF. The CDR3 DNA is TGTGCCAGCAGGGGACACGCACGGGATGCGCAGTATTTT.

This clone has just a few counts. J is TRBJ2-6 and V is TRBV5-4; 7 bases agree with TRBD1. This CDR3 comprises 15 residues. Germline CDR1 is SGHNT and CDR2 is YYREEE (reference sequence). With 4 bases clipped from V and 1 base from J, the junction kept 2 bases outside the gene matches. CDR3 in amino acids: CASSPTGSGANVLTF. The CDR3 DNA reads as TGTGCCAGCAGCCCGACAGGGTCTGGGGCCAACGTCCTGACTTTC. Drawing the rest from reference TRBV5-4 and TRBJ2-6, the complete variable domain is ETGVTQSPTHLIKTRGQQVTLRCSSQSGHNTVSWYQQALGQGPQFIFQYYREEENGRGNFPPRFSGLQFPNYSSELNVNALELDDSALYLCASSPTGSGANVLTFGAGSRLTVL.

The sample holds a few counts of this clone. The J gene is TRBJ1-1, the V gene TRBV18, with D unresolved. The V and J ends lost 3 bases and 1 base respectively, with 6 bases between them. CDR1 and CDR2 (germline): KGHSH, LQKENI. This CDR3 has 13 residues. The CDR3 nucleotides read TGTGCCAGCTCACCTACAGCGAACACTGAAGCTTTCTTT. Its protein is CASSPTANTEAFF.

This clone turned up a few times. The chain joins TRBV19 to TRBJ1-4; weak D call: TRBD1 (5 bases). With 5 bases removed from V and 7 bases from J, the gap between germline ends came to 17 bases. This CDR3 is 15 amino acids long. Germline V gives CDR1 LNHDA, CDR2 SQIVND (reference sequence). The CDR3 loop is CASSRNRNVGEKLFF. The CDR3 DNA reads TGTGCCAGTAGTCGAAACAGGAACGTGGGTGAAAAACTGTTTTTT.

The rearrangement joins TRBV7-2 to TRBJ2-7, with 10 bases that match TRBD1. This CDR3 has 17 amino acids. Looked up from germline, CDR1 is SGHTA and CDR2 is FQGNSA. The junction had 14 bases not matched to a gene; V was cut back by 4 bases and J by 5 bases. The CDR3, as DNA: TGTGCCAGCAGCTCAATGGCCCCGGACAGGGGGATTAACGAGCAGTACTTC. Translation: CASSSMAPDRGINEQYF.